This T cell receptor (beta chain) was recorded in a study of regulatory and conventional T cells in RAG deficiency (TCRdb year 2017). For the study in its entirety: High-throughput TCR beta sequencing was used to compare the repertoire diversity and composition of Treg, conventional CD4+ and CD8+ T cells between RAG-deficient patients and healthy controls. The paper's findings and limits, for the study overall: Some T-cell subset analyses were not done for some subjects. Compared with controls, Omenn syndrome and CID/AS patients had roughly 100-fold fewer unique TCR beta sequences in Treg cells, but only around 10-fold fewer in the other subsets. Compared with control T-cell subpopulations, the RAG-deficient patients had markedly lower Shannon entropy and higher Simpson indices. Sorted CD25-high CD127-low cells from Omenn syndrome patients may represent peripherally activated cells rather than bona fide Treg cells. All patient T-cell subsets had shorter CDR3 lengths; Omenn syndrome patients showed >80% Treg-Tconv repertoire overlap at nucleotide and amino acid level.

Conventional CD4+ T cells were purified from blood as CD25-low CD127-high cells before genomic DNA extraction. For repertoire analyses, the comparison group consisted of about 8 healthy control donors. Details on this clone: The antigen it binds to is not known. No clone much larger than this one lies a single base away; base qualities are absent.

Receptors were amplified or captured by the immunoSEQ multiplex PCR assay. Rearranged TCR beta chain products were amplified from genomic DNA of sorted T-cell subsets and sequenced. Under the source paper's analysis protocol: Shannon entropy and Simpson indices were used to measure how diverse the repertoire of productive TCR beta rearrangements was. To assess clonal expansion, the frequencies of the 100 most abundant productive TCR beta clonotypes were added up as a share of total reads. The TRB repertoires were evaluated with a self-reactivity index based on amino acid usage at CDR3beta positions 6 and 7. Repertoire analyses used two-way ANOVA; flow cytometric analyses used Student t or Mann-Whitney tests. The table was pulled from immuneACCESS by TCRdb, which kept in-frame rearrangements only. Such tables lose some clones; where checked, under half of the loss comes from unresolved V genes, and the rest has no known cause. V, J and clone size were drawn from that table, and D and trimming were deduced from the DNA. This sample is represented by more than 20,000 clones; 90% to 95% of them were singletons. The top ten clonotypes cover 0.55% to 0.9% of the sample.

These data are also associated with another study on regulatory T cells. As the second study states: The multiplex PCR used 52 forward TRBV primers and 13 reverse TRBJ primers, with assay-based and computational corrections for amplification bias. In patients, repertoires had restricted unique TRB V-J pairs and skewed V and J gene usage, with regulatory T cells showing the most marked changes. Between CD3G-deficient patients and healthy controls, the study compared T-cell receptor beta repertoires in sorted regulatory T cells, conventional CD4+ T cells and CD8+ T cells. Peripheral blood mononuclear cells were isolated by Ficoll density separation. Rearranged TRB loci were amplified from genomic DNA by multiplex PCR within the immunoSEQ assay. Sequencing of the TRB amplicons was done on an Illumina HiSeq platform. Raw sequences were error-filtered and aligned to reference gene sequences by custom algorithms and were subsequently analyzed with the immunoSEQ online tools. The frequencies of productive and nonproductive TRB rearrangements were evaluated among unique sequences as well as among total sequences. For group comparisons, t tests, Mann-Whitney tests or two-way ANOVA were performed in Prism software.

Specimen: CD4+ T cells sorted from blood. This TCR derives from a human donor in good health.

Here is the DNA: TGTGCCAGCAGCTCTCCGGGACAGGGAGTATACGAGCAGTACTTC. The encoded protein is CASSSPGQGVYEQYF. The chain joins TRBV7-6 to TRBJ2-7; 9 bases in between match TRBD1. Per the germline V gene, SGHVS is the CDR1 and FNYEAQ is the CDR2. There are 15 amino acids in the CDR3, from cysteine to phenylalanine inclusive. Only CDR3 DNA is held: 45 bases, read in frame from base 1. From V the trimming removes 4 bases and from J it removes 4 bases, while the gene matches leave 8 bases of the junction unaccounted for.